These 25 T cell receptor beta chains were all obtained from the same sample, sequenced in a study. TCRdb fed the RT-PCR reads into MiXCR, producing one record per CDR3 protein. The sample shows about 680,000 distinct CDR3 sequences, 14% of them seen only once. The sample consisted of memory CD4+ T cells from blood. These receptor sequences come from a female donor in good health, serving as a healthy control.

This clonotype was seen repeatedly, ten times or more. The rearrangement uses TRBV30 and TRBJ2-7; 8 bases match TRBD1. The CDR3 loop spans 15 amino acids. Per the germline V gene, CDR1 is GTSNPN and CDR2 is SVGIG (reference sequence). J gave up 6 bases and V 0 bases, and 10 bases lay outside the gene matches. The CDR3 spells CAWSVHQGQASEQYF. CDR3 sequence (DNA): TGTGCCTGGAGTGTACACCAGGGACAGGCCTCCGAGCAGTACTTC. The variable domain in full, completed from reference TRBV30 and TRBJ2-7, reads SQTIHQWPATLVQPVGSPLSLECTVEGTSNPNLYWYRQAAGRGLQLLFYSVGIGQISSEVPQNLSASRPQDRQFILSSKKLLLSDSGFYLCAWSVHQGQASEQYFGPGTRLTVT.

There are many counts of this clonotype. In nucleotides, the CDR3 is TGTGCCAGCAGCCCCCCGGACAGGGAAGCTTTCTTT. It translates to CASSPPDREAFF. The gene calls are TRBV5-5 and TRBJ1-1, with 7 bases that match TRBD1. The CDR3 covers 12 residues. With 4 bases clipped from V and 8 bases from J, the junction kept 5 bases outside the gene matches. Germline lookup yields CDR1 SGHKS and CDR2 YYEKEE (reference sequence).

The table lists this clonotype with many counts. V gene TRBV4-2 combines with J gene TRBJ2-1; 10 bases are shared with TRBD1. After removal of 3 bases from V and 8 bases from J, the junction contained 7 bases not matched to a gene. Per germline, CDR1 LGHNA and CDR2 YNFKEQ. CDR3 length equals 15 residues. The CDR3: CASSQGQGSIHEQFF. The CDR3 DNA follows: TGTGCCAGCAGCCAGGGACAGGGGAGTATCCATGAGCAGTTCTTC.

This clonotype occurred many times. V usage is TRBV7-7 and J usage is TRBJ2-3, with D perhaps assigned TRBD1 or TRBD2 (6 bases each). The CDR3 covers 15 residues. Deletions cut 7 bases from V and 0 bases from J, with 14 bases between. Germline values: CDR1 SSHAT, CDR2 FNYEAQ (reference sequence). CDR3 protein: CASTPLGGSTDTQYF. The CDR3 DNA reads as TGTGCCAGCACCCCTCTAGGGGGGAGCACAGATACGCAGTATTTT.

This clonotype appeared a few times. This rearrangement joins TRBV19 to TRBJ2-3, with 7 bases identical to TRBD1. Germline V CDR1 and CDR2: LNHDA, SQIVND (reference sequence). V shed 7 bases, J shed 3 bases, and the junction held 10 bases outside the gene matches. The CDR3 covers 15 residues. The CDR3 protein is CASNSGTAFTDTQYF. CDR3 bases: TGTGCCAGTAATTCCGGGACAGCTTTTACAGATACGCAGTATTTT.

There are a few counts of this clonotype. This chain links TRBV6-2 or TRBV6-3 with TRBJ2-7, with D tentatively TRBD1 (6 bases). In germline, CDR1 is MNHEY, CDR2 SVGEGT. This CDR3 spans 15 amino acids. Trimming removed 2 bases from V and 3 bases from J, with 14 bases in between. The CDR3 reads CASSYGGRGDYEQYF. CDR3 DNA: TGTGCCAGCAGTTACGGAGGCAGGGGAGACTACGAGCAGTACTTC.

A few counts support this clonotype. V and J are TRBV6-6 and TRBJ1-2; the D gene is possibly TRBD1 (5 bases). CDR3 length equals 19 residues. Germline CDR1 MNHNY, CDR2 SVGAGI (reference sequence). With 0 bases removed from V and 8 bases from J, the gap between germline ends came to 28 bases. CDR3 loop: CASSYSLGTPGPPGRGYTF. The CDR3 region has the DNA TGTGCCAGCAGTTACTCACTGGGTACGCCGGGACCCCCCGGCAGGGGCTACACCTTC.

The chain uses TRBV5-1 and TRBJ2-5; 7 positions agree with TRBD1. Unmatched junction bases numbered 11, after V lost 6 bases and J lost 3 bases. This CDR3 is built from 15 residues. Germline loops: CDR1 SGHRS, CDR2 YFSETQ. CDR3 residues: CASTDPGQAEETQYF. In DNA, the CDR3 is TGCGCCAGCACCGACCCCGGACAGGCGGAAGAGACCCAGTACTTC.

This clonotype has a single count. V usage is TRBV3-1 and J usage is TRBJ1-2; D is unclear. Per the germline V gene, CDR1 is LGHDT and CDR2 is YNNKEL (reference sequence). The CDR3 extends over 13 amino acids. V was trimmed by 2 bases and J by 3 bases, leaving 7 bases between them. The DNA of the CDR3 is TGTGCCAGCAGCCAATTGAAGCACTATGGCTACACCTTC. Translating it yields CASSQLKHYGYTF.

The chain employs TRBV15 and TRBJ2-7; 11 nucleotides agree with TRBD2. Germline lookup yields CDR1 LNHNV and CDR2 YYDKDF (reference sequence). V trimming: 5 bases; J trimming: 4 bases; junction bases outside the gene matches: 7. The CDR3 spans 15 residues. The CDR3 sequence: CATSGLVAGGYEQYF. In nucleotides, the CDR3 is TGTGCCACCAGCGGGCTGGTAGCGGGAGGGTACGAGCAGTACTTC.

The chain uses TRBV6-6 and TRBJ2-2; TRBD2 aligns across 7 bases. The CDR3 contains 15 residues. V was clipped by 7 bases and J by 5 bases; unmatched bases: 10. Looked up from germline, CDR1 is MNHNY and CDR2 is SVGAGI (reference sequence). The DNA of the CDR3 is TGTGCCAGCACCCTTGCGGGAGAAGGGACCGGGGAGCTGTTTTTT. Its translation is CASTLAGEGTGELFF.

The gene calls are TRBV5-1 and TRBJ2-3; D gene unclear. The germline CDR1 and CDR2 sequences are SGHRS and YFSETQ. CDR3 length: 15 residues. Deletions cut 0 bases from V and 3 bases from J, with 11 bases between. Written as DNA, the CDR3 is TGCGCCAGCAGCTTGGACCACCCCAGGACAGATACGCAGTATTTT. It encodes CASSLDHPRTDTQYF.

This clonotype has more than one count but fewer than ten. This chain joins TRBV7-2 and TRBJ2-1, with 7 bases fitting TRBD2. Trimming removed 5 bases from V and 0 bases from J; junction bases left unmatched: 19. The CDR3 has 20 amino acids. Germline V gives CDR1 SGHTA, CDR2 FQGNSA. CDR3 amino acids: CASSPAGTTLGASSYNEQFF. DNA of the CDR3: TGTGCCAGCAGCCCGGCCGGGACTACGCTAGGGGCGAGCTCCTACAATGAGCAGTTCTTC.

This chain uses TRBV10-3 with TRBJ1-1; a weak D match, TRBD1 (6 bases). Per germline, CDR1 ENHRY and CDR2 SYGVKD. CDR3 length equals 13 residues. Trimming left V 2 bases short and J 6 bases short, with 10 bases between. CDR3 in DNA: TGTGCCATCAGTGAGCTCGAGGGGGCTGAAGCTTTCTTT. It yields the protein CAISELEGAEAFF.

This clonotype was detected ten times or more. The chain links TRBV6-2 or TRBV6-3 to TRBJ2-1; D perhaps matches TRBD2 (6 bases). CDR3 length: 14 amino acids. Deletions cut 9 bases from V and 7 bases from J, with 19 bases between. The V gene's germline CDR1 is MNHEY and CDR2 SVGEGT. CDR3 DNA: TGTGCCAGTAGCGGACTCACCCCGGGGAATGAGCAGTTCTTC. Translated: CASSGLTPGNEQFF.

This clonotype was counted between two and nine times. This CDR3 reads CASSLVFETQYF. As DNA, the CDR3 is TGTGCCAGCAGCCTAGTATTTGAGACCCAGTACTTC. The chain combines TRBV7-9 with TRBJ2-5; D gene ambiguous. There are 12 residues in the CDR3. V lost 5 bases, J lost 5 bases, and 9 bases lay in between. Germline loops: CDR1 SEHNR, CDR2 FQNEAQ (reference sequence).

The gene calls are TRBV10-3 and TRBJ2-3; D is ambiguous. Germline V gene data show CDR1 as ENHRY and CDR2 as SYGVKD. V was trimmed by 7 bases and J by 0 bases, leaving 8 bases between them. The CDR3 runs to 13 residues. The CDR3 is CAINLGSTDTQYF. The CDR3 DNA follows: TGTGCCATCAACCTGGGGAGCACAGATACGCAGTATTTT.

This clonotype was detected a few times. The chain recombines TRBV28 with TRBJ2-7, with D perhaps matching TRBD2 (5 bases). CDR3 length: 11 residues. Trimming removed 7 bases at V and 6 bases at J, with 10 bases between. From germline, CDR1 is MDHEN and CDR2 SYDVKM. CDR3 sequence: CASIFRGEQYF. The CDR3 nucleotides read TGTGCCAGCATATTTCGGGGCGAGCAGTACTTC. Based on the CDR3 plus reference TRBV28 and TRBJ2-7, the full variable domain is DVKVTQSSRYLVKRTGEKVFLECVQDMDHENMFWYRQDPGLGLRLIYFSYDVKMKEKGDIPEGYSVSREKKERFSLILESASTNQTSMYLCASIFRGEQYFGPGTRLTVT.

The V call is TRBV12-3 or TRBV12-4, the J call TRBJ1-5; D might be TRBD1 (5 bases). The CDR3 is made up of 18 amino acids. The V and J ends lost 1 base and 10 bases respectively, with 26 bases between them. The CDR3 bases are TGTGCCAGCAGTTTAGGGGGGAGGGGAGACAGACACTCCAGCCCCCAGCATTTT. Residues: CASSLGGRGDRHSSPQHF.

This clonotype came up many times. The CDR3 DNA follows: TGTGCCAGCAGTGAGGGGACCCCCCGAACCTACGAGCAGTACTTC. This codes for CASSEGTPRTYEQYF. This chain links TRBV6-5 with TRBJ2-7, with D possibly being TRBD1 or TRBD2 (5 bases each). The ends were cut back, 5 bases at V and 2 bases at J, with 16 bases in the middle. The CDR3 sequence is 15 residues long. Germline values: CDR1 MNHEY, CDR2 SVGAGI.

This clonotype was recorded many times. The chain combines TRBV7-3 with TRBJ1-3; D is unresolved. V was trimmed by 4 bases and J by 2 bases, leaving 6 bases between them. Germline lookup yields CDR1 SGHTA and CDR2 FQGTGA. CDR3 size: 13 residues. The CDR3 region has the DNA TGTGCCAGCAGCTCCTACACTGGAAACACCATATATTTT. Protein sequence: CASSSYTGNTIYF.

This clonotype was seen at least ten times. V and J are TRBV9 and TRBJ2-3; TRBD2 aligns across 9 bases. Germline lookup yields CDR1 SGDLS and CDR2 YYNGEE. V dropped 1 base and J dropped 2; count of bases not matched to a gene: 5. The CDR3 has 16 residues. CDR3: CASSVTAGGVTDTQYF. The CDR3 coding sequence is TGTGCCAGCAGCGTAACGGCGGGAGGGGTCACAGATACGCAGTATTTT.

This clonotype appeared a few times. V is TRBV3-1 and J is TRBJ2-7; TRBD2 matches at 7 bases. Germline-derived CDR1 and CDR2 are LGHDT and YNNKEL (reference sequence). Germline trimming cut 4 bases from V and 0 bases from J; bases unmatched to any gene: 9. The CDR3 loop spans 16 amino acids. This CDR3 is CASSPTSGATSYEQYF. CDR3 nucleotide sequence: TGTGCCAGCAGCCCGACCAGCGGGGCTACCTCCTACGAGCAGTACTTC.

This clonotype was recorded at least ten times. The chain couples TRBV5-1 to TRBJ1-1; D possibly corresponds to TRBD1 (5 bases). The CDR3 has 14 residues. With 0 bases removed from V and 1 base from J, the gap between germline ends came to 7 bases. The germline CDR1 and CDR2 sequences are SGHRS and YFSETQ. The DNA of the CDR3 is TGCGCCAGCAGCTTGGATGGGGGGAACACTGAAGCTTTCTTT. Amino acid sequence: CASSLDGGNTEAFF.

This clonotype has a count of ten or more. The J gene is TRBJ1-1, the V gene TRBV6-5, with a possible D match to TRBD1 (6 bases). Germline CDR1 reads MNHEY; CDR2 reads SVGAGI. This CDR3 comprises 15 residues. Trimming stripped 2 bases from V and 6 bases from J, with 16 bases between. The CDR3 region has the DNA TGTGCCAGCAGTTACACGCTAACAGGGCGGTCTGAAGCTTTCTTT. It specifies CASSYTLTGRSEAFF.